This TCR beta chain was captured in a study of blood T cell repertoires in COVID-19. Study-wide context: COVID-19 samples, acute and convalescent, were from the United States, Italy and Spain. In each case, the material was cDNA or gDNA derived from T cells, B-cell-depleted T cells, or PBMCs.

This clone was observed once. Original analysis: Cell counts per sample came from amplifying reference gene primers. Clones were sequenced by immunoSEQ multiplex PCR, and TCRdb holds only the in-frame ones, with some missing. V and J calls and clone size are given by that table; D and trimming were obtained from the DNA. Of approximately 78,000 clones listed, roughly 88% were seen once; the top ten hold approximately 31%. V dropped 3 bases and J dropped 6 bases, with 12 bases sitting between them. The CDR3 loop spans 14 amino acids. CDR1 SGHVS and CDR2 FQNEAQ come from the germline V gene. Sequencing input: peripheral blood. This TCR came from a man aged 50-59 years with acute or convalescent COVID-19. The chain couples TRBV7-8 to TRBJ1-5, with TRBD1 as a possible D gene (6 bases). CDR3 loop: CASSLSQGAQPQHF. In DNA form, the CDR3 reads TGTGCCAGCAGCTTGTCACAGGGTGCTCAGCCCCAGCATTTT.